The 10 T cell receptor beta chains below all came from one sample that was sequenced in a study of blood T cell repertoires in COVID-19. Sequenced by immunoSEQ multiplex PCR; TCRdb stores in-frame clones only, minus some. The repertoire holds about 220,000 clones, with more than 65% as singletons. The sequenced sample was peripheral blood. The receptors shown here come from a woman aged 60-75 years with acute or convalescent COVID-19.

The chain carries TRBV2 and TRBJ1-1; no firm D call. The CDR3 loop spans 15 amino acids. V lost 0 bases to trimming and J lost 4 bases, with 12 bases between them. CDR1 and CDR2 (germline): SNHLY, FYNNEI. The CDR3 bases are TGTGCCAGCAGTGAAGCGGTGGAGTACGGCACTGAAGCTTTCTTT. This encodes CASSEAVEYGTEAFF.

The J gene is TRBJ1-1, the V gene TRBV30, with 10 bases lining up with TRBD1. This CDR3 is built from 14 residues. V was clipped by 1 base and J by 4 bases; unmatched bases: 3. CDR1 is GTSNPN, CDR2 SVGIG, per germline (reference sequence). The CDR3 reads CAWSGQGAGTEAFF. Written as DNA, the CDR3 is TGTGCCTGGAGTGGACAGGGGGCAGGCACTGAAGCTTTCTTT.

The rearrangement links TRBV30 to TRBJ2-7; 10 bases align to TRBD2. There are 18 residues in the CDR3. Germline CDR1 and CDR2: GTSNPN and SVGIG (reference sequence). The J segment lost 0 bases and the V segment lost 2 bases, leaving 13 bases of the junction unmatched. CDR3 region: CAWSSSSGGFLSSYEQYF. The CDR3, as DNA: TGTGCCTGGAGTTCCTCTAGCGGGGGTTTCCTTAGCTCCTACGAGCAGTACTTC.

The chain has TRBV5-1 and TRBJ2-5; a weak D match, TRBD2 (6 bases). V was trimmed by 0 bases and J by 2 bases, leaving 11 bases between them. The CDR3 length is 15 residues. CDR1 is SGHRS and CDR2 is YFSETQ in the germline V gene. The CDR3: CASSLVGSGQETQYF. CDR3 DNA: TGCGCCAGCAGCTTGGTCGGTAGCGGACAAGAGACCCAGTACTTC.

The rearrangement uses TRBV6-2 or TRBV6-3 and TRBJ2-4; D is undetermined. V dropped 2 bases and J dropped 9 bases, with 14 bases sitting between them. This CDR3 is built from 14 residues. Germline V gene lookup returns CDR1 MNHEY and CDR2 SVGEGT. CDR3 protein: CASSYGGLFPIQYF. As DNA, the CDR3 is TGTGCCAGCAGTTACGGCGGCCTATTCCCCATTCAGTACTTC.

The chain uses TRBV30 and TRBJ1-1; the match to TRBD1 covers 10 bases. CDR3 size: 14 residues. CDR1 and CDR2 (germline): GTSNPN, SVGIG (reference sequence). V lost 1 base, J lost 8 bases, and 7 bases stayed unmatched. CDR3 loop: CAWSAGTGVSEAFF. Here the CDR3 DNA reads TGTGCCTGGAGTGCTGGGACAGGGGTTTCGGAAGCTTTCTTT.

The chain recombines TRBV7-8 with TRBJ1-1; maybe TRBD1 (6 bases). Germline CDR1 and CDR2: SGHVS and FQNEAQ. Trimming removed 2 bases from V and 8 bases from J, with 21 bases in between. There are 16 residues in the CDR3. The DNA for the CDR3 is TGTGCCAGCAGCTTAATGAGGGGGGCGGGGGCTGCCGAAGCTTTCTTT. Amino acid sequence: CASSLMRGAGAAEAFF.

The rearrangement links TRBV28 to TRBJ1-5, with TRBD1 as a possible D gene (6 bases). The germline V and J ends were trimmed by 2 bases and 6 bases, with 17 bases remaining between them. This CDR3 comprises 16 residues. Germline V gives CDR1 MDHEN, CDR2 SYDVKM. Written as DNA, the CDR3 is TGTGCCAGCAGTTTAGGGGGAGGGGGATCGGGTCAGCCCCAGCATTTT. Its protein product is CASSLGGGGSGQPQHF.

The V and J genes are TRBV7-9 and TRBJ2-3, with D perhaps TRBD1 (6 bases). The CDR3 covers 18 residues. In germline, CDR1 is SEHNR, CDR2 FQNEAQ (reference sequence). Deletions cut 1 base from V and 2 bases from J, with 19 bases between. Here the CDR3 reads CASSLVRPLQGNTDTQYF. CDR3 coding DNA: TGTGCCAGCAGCTTAGTACGCCCTCTCCAGGGGAACACAGATACGCAGTATTTT. Variable domain in full (rest from reference TRBV7-9 and TRBJ2-3): DTGVSQNPRHKITKRGQNVTFRCDPISEHNRLYWYRQTLGQGPEFLTYFQNEAQLEKSRLLSDRFSAERPKGSFSTLEIQRTEQGDSAMYLCASSLVRPLQGNTDTQYFGPGTRLTVL.

This clone has more than one count but fewer than ten. The chain has TRBV6-2 or TRBV6-3 and TRBJ1-6; TRBD1 is a possible D gene (6 bases). Germline loops: CDR1 MNHEY, CDR2 SVGEGT. Trimming removed 7 bases at V and 14 bases at J, with 27 bases between. The CDR3 runs 16 residues. For the CDR3, the DNA is TGTGCCAGCACCCCAATTGGGGGCGCGGACAATTTGACCCTCCACTTT. It yields the protein CASTPIGGADNLTLHF.